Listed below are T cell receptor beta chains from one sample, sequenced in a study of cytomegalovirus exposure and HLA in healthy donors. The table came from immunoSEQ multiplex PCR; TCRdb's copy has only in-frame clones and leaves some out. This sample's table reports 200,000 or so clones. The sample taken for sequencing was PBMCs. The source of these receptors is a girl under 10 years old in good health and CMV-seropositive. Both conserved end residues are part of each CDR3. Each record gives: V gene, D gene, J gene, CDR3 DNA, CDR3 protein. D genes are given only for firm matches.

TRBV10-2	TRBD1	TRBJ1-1	TGCGCCAGCAGAGGGGACAGCGTTGAAGCTTTCTTT	CASRGDSVEAFF
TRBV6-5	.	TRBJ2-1	TGTGCCAGCAGTTACGTGGGTGGGCGCGAGCAGTTCTTC	CASSYVGGREQFF
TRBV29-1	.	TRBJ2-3	TGCAGCGTTGGGAGGACAGACACCAGCACAGATACGCAGTATTTT	CSVGRTDTSTDTQYF
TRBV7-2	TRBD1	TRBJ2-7	TGTGCCAGCAGCTTAGCCACAGGGGCCTACGAGCAGTACTTC	CASSLATGAYEQYF
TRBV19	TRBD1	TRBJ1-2	TGTGCCAGTAGTATGGGGACAGGTGGCTACACCTTC	CASSMGTGGYTF
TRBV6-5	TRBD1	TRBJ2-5	TGTGCCACCCAGGGGGCCAGGGGGCGCCGGGAGACCCAGTACTTC	CATQGARGRRETQYF
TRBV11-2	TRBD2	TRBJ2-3	TGTGCCAGCAGCTTAGGGACTAGCGGGAAACTTGAAGGCACAGATACGCAGTATTTT	CASSLGTSGKLEGTDTQYF
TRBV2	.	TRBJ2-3	TGTGCCAGCTTCCTGAACCGGGACTGGACCAACACAGATACGCAGTATTTT	CASFLNRDWTNTDTQYF
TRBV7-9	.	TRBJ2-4	TGTGCCAGCAGCTTAGGAGCCGGGGGAGAAGCCAAAAACATTCAGTACTTC	CASSLGAGGEAKNIQYF
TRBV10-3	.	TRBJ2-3	TGTGCCATCAGTGAGGGACAGGAGGGAGGCAGAACGCAGTATTTT	CAISEGQEGGRTQYF
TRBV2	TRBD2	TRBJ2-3	TGTGCCAGCGTACTAGCGGGAAGCACAGATACGCAGTATTTT	CASVLAGSTDTQYF